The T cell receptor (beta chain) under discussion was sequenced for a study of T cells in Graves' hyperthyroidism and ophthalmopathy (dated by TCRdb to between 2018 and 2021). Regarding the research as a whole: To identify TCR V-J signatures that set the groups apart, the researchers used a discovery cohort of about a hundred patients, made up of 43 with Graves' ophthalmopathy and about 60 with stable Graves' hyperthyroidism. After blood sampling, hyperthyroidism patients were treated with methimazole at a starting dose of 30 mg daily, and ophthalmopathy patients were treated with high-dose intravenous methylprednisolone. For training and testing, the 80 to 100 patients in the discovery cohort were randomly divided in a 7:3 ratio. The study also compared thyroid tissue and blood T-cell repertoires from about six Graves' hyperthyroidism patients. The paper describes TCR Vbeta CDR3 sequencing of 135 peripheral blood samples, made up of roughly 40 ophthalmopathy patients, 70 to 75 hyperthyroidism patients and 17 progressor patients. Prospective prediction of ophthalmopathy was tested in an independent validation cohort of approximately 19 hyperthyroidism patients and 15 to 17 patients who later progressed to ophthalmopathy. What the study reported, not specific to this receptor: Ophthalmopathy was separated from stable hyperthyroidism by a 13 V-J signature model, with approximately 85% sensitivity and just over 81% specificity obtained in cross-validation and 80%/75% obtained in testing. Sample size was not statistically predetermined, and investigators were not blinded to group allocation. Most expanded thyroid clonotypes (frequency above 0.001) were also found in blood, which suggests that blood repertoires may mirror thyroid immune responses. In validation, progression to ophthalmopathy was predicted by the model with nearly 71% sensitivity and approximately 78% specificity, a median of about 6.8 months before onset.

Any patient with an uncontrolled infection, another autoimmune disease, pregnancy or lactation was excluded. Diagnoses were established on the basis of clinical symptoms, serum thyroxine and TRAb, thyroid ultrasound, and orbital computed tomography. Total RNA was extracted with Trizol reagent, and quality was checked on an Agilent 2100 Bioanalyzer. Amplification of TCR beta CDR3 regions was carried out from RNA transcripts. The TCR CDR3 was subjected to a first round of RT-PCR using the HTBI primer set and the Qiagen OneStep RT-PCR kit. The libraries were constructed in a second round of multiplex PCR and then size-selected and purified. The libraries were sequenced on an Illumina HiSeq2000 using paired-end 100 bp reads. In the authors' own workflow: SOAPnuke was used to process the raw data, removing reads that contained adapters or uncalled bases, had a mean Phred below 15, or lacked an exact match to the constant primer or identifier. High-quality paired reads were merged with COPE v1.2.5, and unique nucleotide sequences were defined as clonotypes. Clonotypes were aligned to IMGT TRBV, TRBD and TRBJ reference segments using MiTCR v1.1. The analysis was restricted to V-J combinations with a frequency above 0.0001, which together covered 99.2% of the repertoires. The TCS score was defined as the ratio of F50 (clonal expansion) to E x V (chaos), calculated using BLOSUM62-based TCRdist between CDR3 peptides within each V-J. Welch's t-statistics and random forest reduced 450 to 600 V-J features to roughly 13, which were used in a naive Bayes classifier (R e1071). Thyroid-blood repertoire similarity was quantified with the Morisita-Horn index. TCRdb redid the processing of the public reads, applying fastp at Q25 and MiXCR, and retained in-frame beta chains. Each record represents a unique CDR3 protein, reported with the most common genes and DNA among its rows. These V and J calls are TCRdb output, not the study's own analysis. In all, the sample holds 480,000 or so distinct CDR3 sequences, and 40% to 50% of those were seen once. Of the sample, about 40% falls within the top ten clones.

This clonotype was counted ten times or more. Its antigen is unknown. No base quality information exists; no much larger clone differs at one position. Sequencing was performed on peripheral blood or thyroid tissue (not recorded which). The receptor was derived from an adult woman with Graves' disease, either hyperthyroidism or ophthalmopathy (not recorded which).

The sequenced DNA is TGTGCCAGCAGTCCCCGACAGGGTACGGGAGAGACCCAGTACTTC. This encodes CASSPRQGTGETQYF. This chain is built from TRBV6-1 and TRBJ2-5, and 7 bases in between align with TRBD1. Spanning cysteine to phenylalanine, the CDR3 consists of 15 amino acids. Only the CDR3 DNA is retained, 45 bases long and in frame from the first base. Unmatched junction bases come to 10, with V trimmed by 5 bases and J by 4 bases. The germline V gene gives CDR1 as MNHNS and CDR2 as SASEGT.